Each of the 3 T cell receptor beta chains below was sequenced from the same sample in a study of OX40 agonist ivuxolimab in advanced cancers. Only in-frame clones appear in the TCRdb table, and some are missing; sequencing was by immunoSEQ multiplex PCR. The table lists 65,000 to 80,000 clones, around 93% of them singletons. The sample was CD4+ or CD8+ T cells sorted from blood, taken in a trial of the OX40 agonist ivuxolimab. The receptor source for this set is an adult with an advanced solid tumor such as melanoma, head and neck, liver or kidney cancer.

The CDR3 spells CASSYNLGHIQYF. In nucleotides, the CDR3 is TGTGCCAGCAGCTATAACCTGGGGCACATTCAGTACTTC. The gene calls are TRBV27 and TRBJ2-4, with D possibly TRBD1 on 5 matching bases. V dropped 6 bases and J dropped 8 bases, with 14 bases sitting between them. Germline CDR1 and CDR2: MNHEY and SMNVEV (reference sequence). This CDR3 contains 13 residues.

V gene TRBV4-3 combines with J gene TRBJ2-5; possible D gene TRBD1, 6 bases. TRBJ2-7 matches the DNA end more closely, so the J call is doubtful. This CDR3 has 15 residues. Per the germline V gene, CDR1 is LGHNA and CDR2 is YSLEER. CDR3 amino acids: CASSQGTDSSYEQYF. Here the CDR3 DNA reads TGCGCCAGCAGCCAAGGGACAGATAGCTCCTACGAGCAGTACTTC.

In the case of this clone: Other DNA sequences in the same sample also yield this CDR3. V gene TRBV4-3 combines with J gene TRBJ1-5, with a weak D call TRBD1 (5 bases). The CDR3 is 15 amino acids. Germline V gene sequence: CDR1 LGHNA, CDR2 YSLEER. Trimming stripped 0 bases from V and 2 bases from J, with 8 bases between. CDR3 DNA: TGCGCCAGCAGCCAAGACAGGGTTGGCAATCAGCCCCAGCATTTT. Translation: CASSQDRVGNQPQHF.